Each of the 24 T cell receptor beta chains below was sequenced from the same sample in a study of cytomegalovirus exposure and HLA in healthy donors. Primers for the PCR totalled 60 Vbeta and 13 Jbeta. The table came from immunoSEQ multiplex PCR; TCRdb's copy has only in-frame clones and leaves some out. The sample includes some 120,000 clones, around 80% of them seen just once. Material: PBMCs. These TCRs come from a man under 40 in good health and CMV-seropositive.

The chain uses TRBV5-8 and TRBJ1-2; D remains ambiguous. This CDR3 has 13 amino acids. V was pared by 2 bases and J by 2 bases, with 7 bases between. Germline V lookup: CDR1 SGHTS, CDR2 YDEGEE. CDR3 sequence: CASSFWQNYGYTF. The CDR3 bases are TGTGCCAGCAGCTTTTGGCAGAACTATGGCTACACCTTC.

This clone was detected only once. V usage is TRBV5-1 and J usage is TRBJ2-1; 11 positions match TRBD2. CDR3 length equals 21 residues. Germline CDR1 reads SGHRS; CDR2 reads YFSETQ. Trimming at V came to 1 base and at J to 0 bases, leaving 15 bases not matched to a gene. CDR3 DNA sequence: TGCGCCAGCAGCTTGTGGATTACCGGGACTAGCGGACCGAGCTCCTACAATGAGCAGTTCTTC. It encodes CASSLWITGTSGPSSYNEQFF.

This chain connects TRBV6-6 to TRBJ1-1; D is undetermined. The CDR3 covers 15 residues. CDR1 and CDR2 from the germline V gene are MNHNY and SVGAGI (reference sequence). Trimming removed 0 bases at V and 0 bases at J, with 8 bases between. CDR3 DNA sequence: TGTGCCAGCAGTTACTCCGACTTGGTGAACACTGAAGCTTTCTTT. Translating gives CASSYSDLVNTEAFF.

The chain is built from TRBV6-6 and TRBJ2-1; 7 bases agree with TRBD1. From germline, CDR1 is MNHNY and CDR2 SVGAGI (reference sequence). The V gene end was trimmed by 4 bases and the J gene end by 2 bases; junction bases not matched to a gene: 5. This CDR3 contains 15 residues. DNA for the CDR3: TGTGCCAGCAGTTCAAGACAGGGAACCTACAATGAGCAGTTCTTC. As protein: CASSSRQGTYNEQFF.

The V call is TRBV2, the J call TRBJ1-1, with D unclear. From germline, CDR1 is SNHLY and CDR2 FYNNEI. This CDR3 region has 12 residues. V gave up 11 bases and J gave up 5 bases, with 15 bases separating them. This CDR3 is CASSSPETEAFF. For the CDR3, the DNA is TGTGCCTCGAGTAGTCCCGAGACTGAAGCTTTCTTT.

V and J are TRBV5-1 and TRBJ2-7; no clear D gene. Germline V CDR1 and CDR2: SGHRS, YFSETQ. This CDR3 is 15 amino acids long. Trimming pared 0 bases from V and 2 bases from J, leaving 12 bases between. The CDR3 spells CASSLEPARTYEQYF. The CDR3 DNA reads TGCGCCAGCAGCTTGGAACCAGCGAGAACCTACGAGCAGTACTTC.

The gene calls are TRBV29-1 and TRBJ1-1; 8 nucleotides line up with TRBD1. CDR1 is SQVTM, CDR2 ANQGSEA, per germline. CDR3 length equals 11 residues. Germline trimming cut 5 bases from V and 7 bases from J; bases unmatched to any gene: 3. CDR3: CSVSTGDEAFF. The CDR3 bases are TGCAGCGTTTCGACAGGGGATGAAGCTTTCTTT.

The V gene is TRBV7-8, the J gene TRBJ1-3; the D gene is possibly TRBD1 (6 bases). The CDR3 sequence is 18 residues long. V lost 1 base and J lost 0, with 16 bases in between. The germline V gene has CDR1 SGHVS and CDR2 FQNEAQ. The CDR3 reads CASSLGPSRGYSGNTIYF. The CDR3 DNA follows: TGTGCCAGCAGCTTAGGCCCCTCCAGGGGTTACTCTGGAAACACCATATATTTT.

The chain uses TRBV5-5 and TRBJ1-5; D remains ambiguous. The V and J ends lost 2 bases and 3 bases respectively, with 6 bases between them. Germline V gives CDR1 SGHKS, CDR2 YYEKEE (reference sequence). The CDR3 has 13 residues. In DNA form, the CDR3 reads TGTGCCAGCAGCTTAAGCTACAATCAGCCCCAGCATTTT. Protein: CASSLSYNQPQHF.

The chain has TRBV4-1 and TRBJ2-1; TRBD2 agrees at 7 bases. Trimming took 6 bases from V and 2 from J; bases not matched to a gene: 10. The CDR3 has 16 amino acids. Germline loops: CDR1 MGHRA, CDR2 YSYEKL. The DNA of the CDR3 is TGCGCCAGCAGAAGCGGGCAGCGGGGCCCCTACAATGAGCAGTTCTTC. Amino acids: CASRSGQRGPYNEQFF.

The J gene is TRBJ2-7, the V gene TRBV7-9; maybe TRBD1 (6 bases). The germline CDR1 and CDR2 sequences are SEHNR and FQNEAQ (reference sequence). This CDR3 has 14 residues. The germline V and J ends were trimmed by 5 bases and 4 bases, with 15 bases remaining between them. As DNA, the CDR3 is TGTGCCAGCAGCCGTGTGGGGGCTATTTACGAGCAGTACTTC. It is translated as CASSRVGAIYEQYF.

This clone was found a few times. This chain uses TRBV4-1 with TRBJ1-5, with TRBD1 matching over 7 bases. Germline CDR1 and CDR2: MGHRA and YSYEKL. The CDR3 runs to 16 residues. The V gene end was trimmed by 3 bases and the J gene end by 4 bases; junction bases not matched to a gene: 9. The CDR3 bases are TGCGCCAGCAGCCATACACCGGGACAGTCAAATCAGCCCCAGCATTTT. Translating gives CASSHTPGQSNQPQHF.

This chain uses TRBV4-2 with TRBJ2-7, with TRBD2 matching over 12 bases. Germline CDR1 and CDR2: LGHNA and YNFKEQ. The CDR3 covers 17 residues. The J segment lost 6 bases and the V segment lost 1 base, leaving 10 bases of the junction unmatched. The CDR3 DNA reads TGTGCCAGCAGCCAAGTTCTGACTAGCGGGAGAATAGGCGAGCAGTACTTC. Protein: CASSQVLTSGRIGEQYF.

V and J are TRBV21-1 and TRBJ1-2. TRBV21-1 constitutes a pseudogene. The CDR3 contains 14 residues. The CDR3 is CASSKVGGGYGYTF. CDR3 coding DNA: TGTGCCAGCAGCAAAGTGGGCGGAGGTTATGGCTACACCTTC.

The chain couples TRBV7-9 to TRBJ2-3, with 7 bases lining up with TRBD2. From germline, CDR1 is SEHNR and CDR2 FQNEAQ (reference sequence). This CDR3 comprises 15 residues. V shed 4 bases, J shed 1 base, and the junction held 5 bases outside the gene matches. DNA of the CDR3: TGTGCCAGCAGCTCCCCCAGCGGGGGCACAGATACGCAGTATTTT. Translated, it gives CASSSPSGGTDTQYF.

The J gene is TRBJ2-3, the V gene TRBV5-1, with TRBD2 matching over 9 bases. The J segment lost 5 bases and the V segment lost 0 bases, leaving 7 bases of the junction unmatched. The V gene's germline CDR1 is SGHRS and CDR2 YFSETQ. The CDR3 contains 16 residues. The CDR3 reads CASSLAPLAGRDTQYF. The DNA of the CDR3 is TGCGCCAGCAGCTTGGCCCCGCTAGCGGGAAGAGATACGCAGTATTTT.

The CDR3 nucleotides read TGTGCCAGTAGTATGGGGGGAGACAATCAGCCCCAGCATTTT. Protein: CASSMGGDNQPQHF. The chain couples TRBV19 to TRBJ1-5; D may be TRBD1 (5 bases). CDR1 and CDR2 (germline): LNHDA, SQIVND (reference sequence). Trimming removed 3 bases at V and 3 bases at J, with 9 bases between. The CDR3 has 14 residues.

This clone came up once. This chain connects TRBV27 to TRBJ2-1; the match to TRBD2 covers 15 bases. Germline CDR1 MNHEY, CDR2 SMNVEV (reference sequence). V lost 8 bases, J lost 0 bases, and 14 bases stayed unmatched. The CDR3 is made up of 20 amino acids. This chain's CDR3 is CASAPDGGLAGGSSYNEQFF. The CDR3 bases are TGTGCCAGCGCACCCGACGGGGGACTAGCGGGGGGAAGCTCCTACAATGAGCAGTTCTTC.

V usage is TRBV6-5 and J usage is TRBJ2-1; D is uncertain. CDR1 and CDR2 (germline): MNHEY, SVGAGI. The CDR3 loop spans 15 amino acids. V lost 6 bases, J lost 3 bases, and 15 bases lay in between. The CDR3 loop is CASREIEVLYNEQFF. CDR3 coding DNA: TGTGCCAGCAGGGAGATAGAGGTCCTCTACAATGAGCAGTTCTTC.

J is TRBJ2-1 and V is TRBV5-1; 10 bases fit TRBD2. The V gene end was trimmed by 1 base and the J gene end by 7 bases; junction bases not matched to a gene: 8. This CDR3 is built from 16 residues. CDR1 and CDR2 (germline): SGHRS, YFSETQ. The CDR3 reads CASSLSVRAGGNEQFF. CDR3 bases: TGCGCCAGCAGCTTGTCGGTTCGAGCGGGAGGGAATGAGCAGTTCTTC.

There are a few counts of this clone. This chain connects TRBV6-6 to TRBJ1-3; D gene ambiguous. The CDR3 runs 15 residues. Germline CDR1 reads MNHNY; CDR2 reads SVGAGI (reference sequence). Trimming removed 0 bases from V and 9 bases from J, with 15 bases in between. The CDR3 DNA reads TGTGCCAGCAGTTACTCCGAGGCCAGTGGAGCCACCATATATTTT. It codes for CASSYSEASGATIYF.

The chain couples TRBV4-1 to TRBJ2-7; 11 bases agree with TRBD1. After removal of 7 bases from V and 4 bases from J, the junction contained 9 bases not matched to a gene. Germline CDR1 is MGHRA and CDR2 is YSYEKL. The CDR3 is 15 amino acids. The CDR3 here is CASTSTGTGGYEQYF. CDR3 nucleotides: TGCGCCAGCACCTCAACCGGGACAGGGGGTTACGAGCAGTACTTC.

J is TRBJ2-1 and V is TRBV11-2; D unresolved. The CDR3 spans 16 residues. The V gene lost 5 bases and the J gene lost 4 bases, with 18 bases spanning the gap. Germline loops: CDR1 SGHAT, CDR2 FQNNGV. Written as DNA, the CDR3 is TGTGCCAGCAGCGCCCCGTCCCGGGTGCCTTACAATGAGCAGTTCTTC. Translation: CASSAPSRVPYNEQFF.

This chain connects TRBV6-6 to TRBJ2-7; weak D call: TRBD1 (6 bases). The CDR3 is 14 residues long. Germline V gives CDR1 MNHNY, CDR2 SVGAGI (reference sequence). V lost 7 bases and J lost 2, with 15 bases in between. DNA of the CDR3: TGTGCCAGCACCACAGGGAAAATGGCCTACGAGCAGTACTTC. This codes for CASTTGKMAYEQYF.